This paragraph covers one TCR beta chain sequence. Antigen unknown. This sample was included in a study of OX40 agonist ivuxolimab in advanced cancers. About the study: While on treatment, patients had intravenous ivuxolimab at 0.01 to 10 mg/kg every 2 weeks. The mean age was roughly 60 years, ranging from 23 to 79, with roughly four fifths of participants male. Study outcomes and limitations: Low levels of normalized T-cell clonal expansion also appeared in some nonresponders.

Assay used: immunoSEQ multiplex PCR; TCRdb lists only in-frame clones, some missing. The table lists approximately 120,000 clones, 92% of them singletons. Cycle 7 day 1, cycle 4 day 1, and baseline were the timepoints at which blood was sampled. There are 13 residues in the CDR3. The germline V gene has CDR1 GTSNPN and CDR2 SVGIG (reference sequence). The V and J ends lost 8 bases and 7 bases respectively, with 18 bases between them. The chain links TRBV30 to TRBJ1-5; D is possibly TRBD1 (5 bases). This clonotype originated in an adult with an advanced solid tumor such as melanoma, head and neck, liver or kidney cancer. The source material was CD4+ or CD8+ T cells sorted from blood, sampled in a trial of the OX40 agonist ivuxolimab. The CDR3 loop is CARRERRSQPQHF. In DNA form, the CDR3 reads TGTGCCCGCAGGGAAAGAAGGTCGCAGCCCCAGCATTTT.